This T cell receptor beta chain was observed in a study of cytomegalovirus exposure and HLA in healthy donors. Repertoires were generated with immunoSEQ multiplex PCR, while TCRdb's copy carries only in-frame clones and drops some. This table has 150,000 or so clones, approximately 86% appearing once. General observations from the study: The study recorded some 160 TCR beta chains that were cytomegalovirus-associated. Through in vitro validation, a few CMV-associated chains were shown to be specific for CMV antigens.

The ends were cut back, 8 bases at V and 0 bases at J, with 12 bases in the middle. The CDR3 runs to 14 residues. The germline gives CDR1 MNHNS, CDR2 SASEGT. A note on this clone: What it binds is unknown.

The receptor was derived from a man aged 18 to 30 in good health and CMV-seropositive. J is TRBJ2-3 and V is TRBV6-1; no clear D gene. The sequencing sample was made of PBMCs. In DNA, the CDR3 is TGTGCCAGCCTTCGGGTATTAAGCACAGATACGCAGTATTTT. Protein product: CASLRVLSTDTQYF.